This T cell receptor beta chain came from a study of blood T cell repertoires in COVID-19. Study-wide background: Sources were T cells, B-cell-depleted T cells, or PBMCs; the material itself was cDNA or gDNA.

The cohort comprised adults aged roughly 18 to 95 years residing in about two dozen US areas. Recovered status applied to Cohort 3 donors who had two consecutive negative PCRs. It also applied to those with clearance or with symptom resolution. Sequencing used immunoSEQ multiplex PCR; TCRdb keeps in-frame clones, though not all of them. This sample has about 180,000 clones; 88% occur once, and the top ten carry 9% to 10%. The V end lost 7 bases, the J end lost 3 bases, and 21 bases lay between the germline ends. Germline CDR1 GTSNPN, CDR2 SVGIG (reference sequence). The CDR3 is made up of 15 amino acids.

This TCR was recovered from a young woman who had recovered from COVID-19. V and J are TRBV30 and TRBJ1-1, with D perhaps TRBD1 (5 bases). Sequencing was done on a sample of PBMCs or T cells enriched from blood (not recorded which). CDR3 loop: CAYKRRGGEDTEAFF. CDR3 in DNA: TGTGCCTATAAAAGAAGGGGAGGGGAGGACACTGAAGCTTTCTTT.